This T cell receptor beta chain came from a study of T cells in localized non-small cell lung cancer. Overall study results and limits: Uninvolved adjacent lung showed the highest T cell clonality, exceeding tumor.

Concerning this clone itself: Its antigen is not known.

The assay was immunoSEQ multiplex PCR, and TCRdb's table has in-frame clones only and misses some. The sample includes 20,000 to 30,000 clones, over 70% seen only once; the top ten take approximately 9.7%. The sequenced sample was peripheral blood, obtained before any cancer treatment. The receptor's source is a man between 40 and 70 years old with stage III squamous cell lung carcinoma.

The CDR3 spells CASSSTGTGVYEQYF. CDR3 DNA sequence: TGTGCCAGCAGCTCGACTGGGACAGGAGTTTACGAGCAGTACTTC. V usage is TRBV7-9 and J usage is TRBJ2-7; 8 nucleotides align to TRBD1. The CDR3 contains 15 residues. Germline CDR1 reads SEHNR; CDR2 reads FQNEAQ (reference sequence). V shed 4 bases and J 4 bases; nucleotides not matched to a gene: 9.